This TCR beta chain was captured in a study of shared clonotypes between healthy human individuals. Study details: In total, the donors were a couple of women and a few men aged 18 to 49. Findings and limits, study-wide: Blood alone was sampled, and tissue repertoires likely differ. Larger estimated richness was generally recorded for naive subsets relative to memory subsets.

Germline V gene data show CDR1 as MNHEY and CDR2 as SVGAGI. The CDR3 has 13 residues. The V end lost 5 bases, the J end lost 8 bases, and 12 bases lay between the germline ends. The input for sorted-subset replicate PCRs was around 0.2 ug DNA, 30,000 or so T cell genomes. Only in-frame clones appear in the TCRdb table, and some are missing; sequencing was by immunoSEQ multiplex PCR. Seen here are hundreds of thousands of clones, over 95% observed once, and the top ten hold around 0.097%. Naive CD8 isolation took CD45RO-negative cells positively selected for CCR7 and excluded terminally differentiated effector memory CD45RA+ cells. This clone was seen only once. Its antigen is not identified.

Sequencing input: naive CD8+ T cells sorted from blood. The sequence came from a woman younger than 45 in good health. V usage is TRBV6-5 and J usage is TRBJ1-4, with D possibly TRBD1 on 6 matching bases. The CDR3 region is CASSQPGGEKLFF. DNA for the CDR3: TGTGCCAGCAGTCAGCCGGGGGGCGAAAAACTGTTTTTT.